Listed below are T cell receptor beta chains from one sample, sequenced in a study of blood T cell repertoires in COVID-19. TCRdb's copy holds only in-frame clones and misses some; the assay was immunoSEQ multiplex PCR. Among more than 65,000 clones listed, about four fifths were seen once. The sequencing sample was made of peripheral blood. Receptor source: a woman in her 70s with acute or convalescent COVID-19. The CDR3 runs from the conserved cysteine through the conserved F or W. A D gene is named only where the DNA matches it firmly. Clone size appears in some rows only: once, few, many, or a class for an expanded clone.

V	size	D	J	CDR3	DNA
TRBV3-1/TRBV3-2	NA	NA	TRBJ1-3	CASSQGHSGNTIYF	TGTGCCAGCAGCCAGGGGCACTCTGGAAACACCATATATTTT
TRBV1	NA	NA	TRBJ1-2	CTSSQGGGNYGYTF	TGCACCAGCAGCCAAGGCGGAGGGAACTATGGCTACACCTTC
TRBV30	NA	NA	TRBJ1-3	CAWSVGQPSGNTIYF	TGTGCCTGGAGTGTAGGACAGCCTTCTGGAAACACCATATATTTT
TRBV5-8	NA	TRBD1	TRBJ2-3	CASSRQNRGRDTQYF	TGTGCCAGCAGCCGACAGAACAGGGGCCGGGATACGCAGTATTTT
TRBV7-9	NA	TRBD2	TRBJ2-1	CASSPLAGGYNEQFF	TGTGCCAGCAGCCCTCTAGCGGGAGGCTACAATGAGCAGTTCTTC
TRBV5-1	NA	NA	TRBJ2-1	CASSLTGTSYNEQFF	TGCGCCAGCAGCCTGACGGGTACCTCCTACAATGAGCAGTTCTTC
TRBV5-1	NA	TRBD1	TRBJ2-2	CASSGRTGPNTGELFF	TGCGCCAGCAGCGGAAGGACAGGGCCGAACACCGGGGAGCTGTTTTTT
TRBV2	once	TRBD2	TRBJ2-5	CASSVKGGGWTQYF	TGTGCCAGCAGTGTAAAGGGCGGGGGATGGACCCAGTACTTC
TRBV12-5	NA	NA	TRBJ2-2	CASGSSGSGERPHTGELFF	TGTGCTAGTGGTTCCTCCGGGTCAGGGGAACGTCCCCACACCGGGGAGCTGTTTTTT
TRBV7-8	NA	TRBD2	TRBJ2-2	CASSRTSGSTGELFF	TGTGCCAGCAGTCGGACTAGCGGGAGTACCGGGGAGCTGTTTTTT
TRBV15	NA	NA	TRBJ1-2	CATSRGPGLQGYTF	TGTGCCACCAGCAGAGGACCGGGGTTGCAGGGCTACACCTTC
TRBV19	NA	NA	TRBJ1-2	CASSPQARVPGFGYTF	TGTGCCAGTAGTCCGCAAGCGCGGGTCCCGGGATTTGGCTACACCTTC
TRBV21-1	NA	NA	TRBJ2-1	CASSKVSSGLLNEQFF	TGTGCCAGCAGCAAAGTGTCGAGCGGGCTCCTCAATGAGCAGTTCTTC
TRBV5-4	NA	TRBD2	TRBJ2-7	CASSQRTSVSYEQYF	TGTGCCAGCAGCCAGCGGACTAGCGTTTCCTACGAGCAGTACTTC
TRBV7-2	NA	TRBD1	TRBJ1-2	CASSSSPGGFYGYTF	TGTGCCAGCAGCTCCTCTCCAGGGGGCTTTTATGGCTACACCTTC
TRBV20-1	NA	TRBD2	TRBJ2-1	CSASSGLAGGEQFF	TGCAGTGCTAGTAGCGGACTAGCGGGCGGTGAGCAGTTCTTC
TRBV25-1	once	NA	TRBJ1-2	CASSEYDRPYGYTF	TGTGCCAGCAGTGAATATGACAGGCCTTATGGCTACACCTTC
TRBV6-6	NA	NA	TRBJ1-1	CASSYSGGEAFF	TGTGCCAGCAGTTACTCAGGGGGTGAAGCTTTCTTT
TRBV7-2	once	NA	TRBJ2-3	CASSWSATSTDTQYF	TGTGCCAGCAGCTGGTCTGCGACTAGCACAGATACGCAGTATTTT
TRBV3-1/TRBV3-2	NA	NA	TRBJ2-7	CASRPRGEGREQYF	TGTGCCAGCAGACCTAGGGGGGAGGGCCGCGAGCAGTACTTC
TRBV12-3/TRBV12-4	NA	TRBD1	TRBJ2-3	CASSPQGAFQYF	TGTGCCAGCAGCCCACAGGGGGCATTTCAGTATTTT
TRBV7-9	NA	NA	TRBJ2-2	CASTPGAVTGELFF	TGTGCCAGCACCCCAGGGGCCGTCACCGGGGAGCTGTTTTTT
TRBV29-1	NA	NA	TRBJ2-3	CSVRSTDTQYF	TGCAGCGTCCGTAGTACAGATACGCAGTATTTT
TRBV5-1	NA	TRBD2	TRBJ2-1	CASSLYRTSYNEQFF	TGCGCCAGCAGCTTGTATAGGACTAGTTACAATGAGCAGTTCTTC
TRBV6-5	NA	NA	TRBJ1-2	CASSPEAFGYTF	TGTGCCAGCAGTCCGGAGGCCTTTGGCTACACCTTC
TRBV4-1	NA	NA	TRBJ2-2	CASSYRTANTGELFF	TGCGCCAGCAGCTACAGGACAGCGAACACCGGGGAGCTGTTTTTT